This T cell receptor beta chain was profiled in a study of blood T cell repertoires in COVID-19. Overall study context: Whether acute or convalescent, the COVID-19 samples came from the United States, Italy and Spain. Sources were T cells, B-cell-depleted T cells, or PBMCs; the material itself was cDNA or gDNA.

In the original analysis: Estimated nucleated cell counts came from reference gene primer amplification. Using immunoSEQ multiplex PCR, the repertoire was profiled, and TCRdb retains in-frame clones only, with some absent. Clone size and V and J calls were adopted from that table, with D and trimming inferred from the DNA. The data show 70,000 or so clones, more than 80% seen once. The germline V gene encodes CDR1 SEHNR and CDR2 FQNEAQ (reference sequence). The CDR3 loop spans 15 amino acids. Trimming took 11 bases from V and 5 from J, leaving 22 bases between them. This clonotype was obtained from a woman older than 75 with active COVID-19. The V and J genes are TRBV7-9 and TRBJ2-1; D might be TRBD2 (6 bases). Material: peripheral blood. This chain's CDR3 is CAGHLLGLGDNEQFF. The CDR3 region has the DNA TGTGCCGGGCACCTACTGGGACTCGGGGACAATGAGCAGTTCTTC. Combining the CDR3 with reference TRBV7-9 and TRBJ2-1 gives the whole variable domain DTGVSQNPRHKITKRGQNVTFRCDPISEHNRLYWYRQTLGQGPEFLTYFQNEAQLEKSRLLSDRFSAERPKGSFSTLEIQRTEQGDSAMYLCAGHLLGLGDNEQFFGPGTRLTVL.